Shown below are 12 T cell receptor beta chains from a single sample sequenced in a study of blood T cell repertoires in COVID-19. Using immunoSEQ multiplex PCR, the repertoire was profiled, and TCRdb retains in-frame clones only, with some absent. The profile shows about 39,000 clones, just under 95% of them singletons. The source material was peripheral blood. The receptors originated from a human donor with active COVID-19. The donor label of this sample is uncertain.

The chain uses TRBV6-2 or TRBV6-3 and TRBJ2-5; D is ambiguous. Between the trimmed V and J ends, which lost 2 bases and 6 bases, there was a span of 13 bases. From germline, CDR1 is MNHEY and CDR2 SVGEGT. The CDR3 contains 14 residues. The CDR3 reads CASSYPASRQTQYF. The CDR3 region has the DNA TGTGCCAGCAGTTACCCAGCCTCGAGGCAGACCCAGTACTTC.

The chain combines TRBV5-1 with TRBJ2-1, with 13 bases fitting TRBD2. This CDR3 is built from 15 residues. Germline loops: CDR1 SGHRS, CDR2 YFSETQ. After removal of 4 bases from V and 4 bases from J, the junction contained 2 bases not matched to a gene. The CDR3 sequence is CASSTTSGGYNEQFF. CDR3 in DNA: TGCGCCAGCAGCACGACTAGCGGGGGGTACAATGAGCAGTTCTTC.

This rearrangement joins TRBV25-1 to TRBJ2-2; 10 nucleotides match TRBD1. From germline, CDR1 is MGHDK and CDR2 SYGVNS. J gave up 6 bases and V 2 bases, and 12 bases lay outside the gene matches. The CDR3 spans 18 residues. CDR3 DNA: TGTGCCAGCAGTGAACGCGGGACAGGGGCGTTAGGGGCCGGGGAGCTGTTTTTT. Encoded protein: CASSERGTGALGAGELFF.

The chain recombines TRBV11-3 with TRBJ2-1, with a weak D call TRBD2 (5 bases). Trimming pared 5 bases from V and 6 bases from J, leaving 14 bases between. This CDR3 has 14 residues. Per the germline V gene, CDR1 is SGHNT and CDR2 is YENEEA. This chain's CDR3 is CASSPRLGSNEQFF. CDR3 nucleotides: TGTGCCAGCAGCCCTAGATTGGGGAGCAATGAGCAGTTCTTC.

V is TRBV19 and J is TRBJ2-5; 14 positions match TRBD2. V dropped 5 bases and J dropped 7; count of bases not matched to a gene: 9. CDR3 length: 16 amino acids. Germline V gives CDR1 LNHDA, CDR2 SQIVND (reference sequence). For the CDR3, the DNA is TGTGCCAGTAGTCCCCCGGGACTAGCGGGAGCGGGGACCCAGTACTTC. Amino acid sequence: CASSPPGLAGAGTQYF.

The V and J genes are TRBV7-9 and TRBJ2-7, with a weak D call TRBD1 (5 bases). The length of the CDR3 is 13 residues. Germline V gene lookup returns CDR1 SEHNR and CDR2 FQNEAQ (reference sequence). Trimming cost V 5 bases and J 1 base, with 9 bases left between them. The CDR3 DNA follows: TGTGCCAGCAGCCAGGGAAGGTCCTACGAGCAGTACTTC. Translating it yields CASSQGRSYEQYF.

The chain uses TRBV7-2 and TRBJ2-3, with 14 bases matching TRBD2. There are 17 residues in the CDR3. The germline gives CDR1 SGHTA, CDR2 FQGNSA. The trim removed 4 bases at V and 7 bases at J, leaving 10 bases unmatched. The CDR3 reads CASSSGLAGGLFYTQYF. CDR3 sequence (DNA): TGTGCCAGCAGCTCAGGACTAGCGGGGGGCCTCTTTTATACGCAGTATTTT. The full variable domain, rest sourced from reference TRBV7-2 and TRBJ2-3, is GAGVSQSPSNKVTEKGKDVELRCDPISGHTALYWYRQSLGQGLEFLIYFQGNSAPDKSGLPSDRFSAERTGGSVSTLTIQRTQQEDSAVYLCASSSGLAGGLFYTQYFGPGTRLTVL.

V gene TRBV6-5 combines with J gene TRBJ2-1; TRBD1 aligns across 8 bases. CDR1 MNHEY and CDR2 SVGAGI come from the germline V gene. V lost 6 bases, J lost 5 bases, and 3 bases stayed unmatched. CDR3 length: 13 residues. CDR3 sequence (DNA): TGTGCCAGCAGCTACAGGGGGAACAATGAGCAGTTCTTC. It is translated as CASSYRGNNEQFF.

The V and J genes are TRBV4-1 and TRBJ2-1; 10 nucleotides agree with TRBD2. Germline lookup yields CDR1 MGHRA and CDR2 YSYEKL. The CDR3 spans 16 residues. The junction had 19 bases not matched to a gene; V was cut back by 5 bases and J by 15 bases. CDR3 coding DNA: TGCGCCAGCAGCTATAGATTAGCGGGGGGCCCCAATCCGCCGTTCTTC. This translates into CASSYRLAGGPNPPFF.

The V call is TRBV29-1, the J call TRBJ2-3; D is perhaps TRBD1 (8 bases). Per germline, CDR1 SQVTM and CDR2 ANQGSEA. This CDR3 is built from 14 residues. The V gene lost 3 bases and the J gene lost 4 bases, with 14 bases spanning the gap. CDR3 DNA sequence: TGCAGCGTTGAGACAGGGGAGGGGGCAGATACGCAGTATTTT. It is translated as CSVETGEGADTQYF.

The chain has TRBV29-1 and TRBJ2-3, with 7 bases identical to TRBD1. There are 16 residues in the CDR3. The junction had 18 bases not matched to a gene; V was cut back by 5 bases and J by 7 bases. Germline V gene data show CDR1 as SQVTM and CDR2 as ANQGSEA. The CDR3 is CSVISADRQPLNTQYF. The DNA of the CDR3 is TGCAGCGTTATCTCCGCGGACAGGCAACCCCTTAATACGCAGTATTTT.

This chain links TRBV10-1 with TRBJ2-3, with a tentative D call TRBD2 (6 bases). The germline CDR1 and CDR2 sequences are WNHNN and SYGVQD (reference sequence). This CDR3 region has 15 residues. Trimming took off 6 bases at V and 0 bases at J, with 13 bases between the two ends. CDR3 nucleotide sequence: TGCGCCAGCAGCGCGGGACTCCTTAGCACAGATACGCAGTATTTT. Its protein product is CASSAGLLSTDTQYF.